This T cell receptor beta chain was sequenced in a study of long-term antiretroviral therapy in people with HIV. Comment on this clone: Its target is not known.

This CDR3 comprises 13 residues. The germline V gene has CDR1 SGHTA and CDR2 FQGNSA. V was cut by 1 base and J by 8 bases, with 11 bases left in between. Findings of the study overall: Even long-term ART left TRB diversity below transplant donor controls, despite gains. Controls had broader CDR3 length ranges than HIV repertoires did. Whichever time point was examined, clones expanded before ART dominated the repertoire.

Runs used v3.0 of the immunoSEQ assay and were done at survey level. Clones were sequenced by immunoSEQ multiplex PCR, and TCRdb holds only the in-frame ones, with some missing. Altogether tens of thousands of clones are present, more than 65% being singletons, with the ten largest covering over 8%. This chain links TRBV7-2 with TRBJ1-2; unclear D gene. The TCR originated in a man aged 50 to 59 with HIV. The sample consisted of unsorted PBMCs, taken at the start of antiretroviral therapy. In nucleotides, the CDR3 is TGTGCCAGCAGCTTAGGAGTCTCCGACGGCTACACCTTC. Protein product: CASSLGVSDGYTF.